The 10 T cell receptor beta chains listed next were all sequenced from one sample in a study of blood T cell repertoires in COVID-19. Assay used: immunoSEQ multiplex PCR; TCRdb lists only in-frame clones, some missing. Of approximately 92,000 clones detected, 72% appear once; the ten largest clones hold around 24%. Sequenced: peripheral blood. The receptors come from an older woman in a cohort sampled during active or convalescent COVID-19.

In nucleotides, the CDR3 is TGTGCCAGCAGCCACGGGAATTTGGGGCCCCAGCATTTT. Residues: CASSHGNLGPQHF. The chain joins TRBV3-1 (or the pseudogene TRBV3-2) to TRBJ1-5; D is unresolved. The CDR3 runs 13 residues. The germline V gene has CDR1 LGHDT and CDR2 YNNKEL (reference sequence). The ends were cut back, 3 bases at V and 9 bases at J, with 12 bases in the middle.

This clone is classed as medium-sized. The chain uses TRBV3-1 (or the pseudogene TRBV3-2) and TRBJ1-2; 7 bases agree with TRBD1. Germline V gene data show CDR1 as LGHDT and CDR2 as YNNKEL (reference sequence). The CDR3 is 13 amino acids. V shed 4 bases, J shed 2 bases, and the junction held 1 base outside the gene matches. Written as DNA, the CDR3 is TGTGCCAGCAGCCCGGACAGGAACTATGGCTACACCTTC. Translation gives CASSPDRNYGYTF.

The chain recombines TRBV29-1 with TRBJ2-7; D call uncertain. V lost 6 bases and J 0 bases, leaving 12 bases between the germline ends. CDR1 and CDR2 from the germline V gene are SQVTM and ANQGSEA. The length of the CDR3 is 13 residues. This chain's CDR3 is CSVRSPRSYEQYF. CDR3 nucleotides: TGCAGCGTAAGAAGCCCTCGCTCCTACGAGCAGTACTTC.

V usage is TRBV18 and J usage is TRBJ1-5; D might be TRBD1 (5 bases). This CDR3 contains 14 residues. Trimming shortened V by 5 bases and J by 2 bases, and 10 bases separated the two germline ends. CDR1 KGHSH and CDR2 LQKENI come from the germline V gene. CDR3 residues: CASSTEGGNQPQHF. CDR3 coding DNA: TGTGCCAGCTCAACAGAAGGGGGCAATCAGCCCCAGCATTTT.

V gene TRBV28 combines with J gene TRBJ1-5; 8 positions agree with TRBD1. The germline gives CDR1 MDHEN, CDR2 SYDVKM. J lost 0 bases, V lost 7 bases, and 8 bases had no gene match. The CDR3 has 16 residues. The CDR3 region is CASTAWTGNSNQPQHF. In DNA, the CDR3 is TGTGCCAGCACCGCATGGACAGGGAATAGCAATCAGCCCCAGCATTTT.

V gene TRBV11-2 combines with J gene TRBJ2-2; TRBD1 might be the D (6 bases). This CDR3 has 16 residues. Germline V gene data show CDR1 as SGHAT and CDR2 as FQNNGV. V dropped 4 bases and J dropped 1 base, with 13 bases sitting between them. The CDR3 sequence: CASSSTGKGNTGELFF. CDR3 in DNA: TGTGCCAGCAGCTCCACAGGGAAAGGGAACACCGGGGAGCTGTTTTTT.

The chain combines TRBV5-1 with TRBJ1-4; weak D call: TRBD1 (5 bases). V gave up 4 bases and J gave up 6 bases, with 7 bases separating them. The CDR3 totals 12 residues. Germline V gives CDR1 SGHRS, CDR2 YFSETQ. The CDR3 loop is CASSTGDEKLFF. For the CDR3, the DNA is TGCGCCAGCAGCACGGGGGATGAAAAACTGTTTTTT.

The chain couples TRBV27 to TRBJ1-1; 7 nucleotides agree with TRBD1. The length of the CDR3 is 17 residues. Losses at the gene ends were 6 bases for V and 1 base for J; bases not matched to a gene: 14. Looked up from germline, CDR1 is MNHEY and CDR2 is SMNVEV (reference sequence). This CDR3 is CASRRRAETGQNTEAFF. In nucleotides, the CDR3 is TGTGCCAGCAGACGACGCGCAGAGACAGGGCAGAACACTGAAGCTTTCTTT.

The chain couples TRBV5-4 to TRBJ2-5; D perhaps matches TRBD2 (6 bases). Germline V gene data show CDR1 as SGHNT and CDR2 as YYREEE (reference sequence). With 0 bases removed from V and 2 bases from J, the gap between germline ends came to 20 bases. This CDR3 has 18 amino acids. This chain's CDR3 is CASSLALSGRGLQETQYF. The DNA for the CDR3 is TGTGCCAGCAGCTTGGCTCTTTCTGGACGGGGACTTCAAGAGACCCAGTACTTC.

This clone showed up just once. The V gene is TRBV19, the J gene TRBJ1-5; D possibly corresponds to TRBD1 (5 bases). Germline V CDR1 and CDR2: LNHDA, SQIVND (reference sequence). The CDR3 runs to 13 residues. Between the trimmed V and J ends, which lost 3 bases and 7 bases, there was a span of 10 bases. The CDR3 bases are TGTGCCAGTAGTATGGGTACAGGACAGCCCCAGCATTTT. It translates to CASSMGTGQPQHF.